These 3 T cell receptor beta chains originate from one sample sequenced in a study of control samples from healthy donors and cancer patients. Assay: immunoSEQ multiplex PCR; the TCRdb copy retains only in-frame clones and omits some. The table includes around 170,000 clones, 90% to 95% detected once. The source material was blood. Source of these receptors: a woman aged 25 to 45 in good health.

This chain connects TRBV3-1 (or the pseudogene TRBV3-2) to TRBJ1-4; D ambiguous. Germline V gene lookup returns CDR1 LGHDT and CDR2 YNNKEL (reference sequence). The CDR3 covers 13 residues. The ends were cut back, 4 bases at V and 8 bases at J, with 11 bases in the middle. DNA of the CDR3: TGTGCCAGCAGCCGGACCGAGGAAGAAAAACTGTTTTTT. This codes for CASSRTEEEKLFF.

The chain employs TRBV12-3 or TRBV12-4 and TRBJ1-6; 8 nucleotides line up with TRBD1. The CDR3 sequence is 13 residues long. Trimming removed 10 bases from V and 7 bases from J; junction bases left unmatched: 6. The CDR3 DNA sequence: TGTGCCACCAAGACAGGGGTAAATTCACCCCTCCACTTT. Amino acids: CATKTGVNSPLHF.

The rearrangement uses TRBV20-1 and TRBJ2-5; D is unresolved. Trimming pared 4 bases from V and 4 bases from J, leaving 7 bases between. Germline V CDR1 and CDR2: DFQATT, SNEGSKA (reference sequence). The CDR3 sequence is 11 residues long. CDR3 nucleotide sequence: TGCAGTGCTATTAGAGGAGAGACCCAGTACTTC. Its translation is CSAIRGETQYF.